This T cell receptor (beta chain) was found in a study of radiation and T cells in renal cell carcinoma. To note about this clone: The antigen remains unidentified.

Whole-study results and caveats: Pretreatment tumor biopsies were lacking, so baseline clonotypes are unknown.

The time point denotes: blood 4 weeks post-SBRT, at nephrectomy. Described treatment: 15 Gy SBRT to primary tumor, nephrectomy 4 weeks later. This table comes from immunoSEQ multiplex PCR, and its TCRdb copy is limited to in-frame clones, with some not included. The sample comprises fewer than 80,000 clones, approximately 87% of which are singletons, and about 2.4% rests with the top ten. The receptor was isolated from a woman aged 55-70 years with renal cell carcinoma. The sample was blood, taken from a patient whose treatment included radiotherapy and nephrectomy.

The CDR3 region is CAWSVKFFNEQFF. CDR3 in DNA: TGTGCCTGGAGTGTGAAGTTTTTCAATGAGCAGTTCTTC. The chain is built from TRBV30 and TRBJ2-1; D not resolved. V was cut by 0 bases and J by 6 bases, with 9 bases left in between. There are 13 residues in the CDR3. CDR1 is GTSNPN, CDR2 SVGIG, per germline (reference sequence).